Shown below are 20 T cell receptor beta chains from a single sample sequenced in a study of memory CD4+ T cells and cytomegalovirus serostatus. The sort gate was single viable CD3+CD4+CD8-CD45RO+ cells for memory CD4+ T cells. Generated by immunoSEQ multiplex PCR, the TCRdb table keeps only in-frame clones and is missing some. The sample lists tens of thousands of clones, roughly three quarters seen once, with less than 1% in the top ten. Sequencing was carried out using memory CD4+ T cells from blood. The receptors here all came from an adult in good health and CMV-seronegative.

The chain is built from TRBV19 and TRBJ2-3, with TRBD1 matching 10 bases. Per germline, CDR1 LNHDA and CDR2 SQIVND (reference sequence). This CDR3 is 17 amino acids long. Germline trimming cut 4 bases from V and 4 bases from J; bases unmatched to any gene: 11. CDR3 bases: TGTGCCAGTAGTACCTGGACAGGGGGGAGTTGGTCAGATACGCAGTATTTT. Residues: CASSTWTGGSWSDTQYF.

The CDR3 DNA is TGTGCCAGCAGCTTAGCAGCAGGGTACGAGGGCTACACCTTC. Protein: CASSLAAGYEGYTF. V usage is TRBV7-2 and J usage is TRBJ1-2, with D tentatively TRBD1 (5 bases). The length of the CDR3 is 14 residues. V was pared by 0 bases and J by 8 bases, with 13 bases between. Germline loops: CDR1 SGHTA, CDR2 FQGNSA.

The genes are TRBV29-1 and TRBJ1-2, with 9 bases aligning to TRBD1. Trimming took 6 bases from V and 8 from J; bases not matched to a gene: 7. CDR1 is SQVTM, CDR2 ANQGSEA, per germline. CDR3 length: 12 residues. The CDR3 is CSVLTGGKGYTF. For the CDR3, the DNA is TGCAGCGTACTGACAGGGGGTAAAGGCTACACCTTC.

V gene TRBV7-9 combines with J gene TRBJ1-2; 8 positions agree with TRBD1. CDR1 is SEHNR, CDR2 FQNEAQ, per germline (reference sequence). This CDR3 comprises 14 residues. J gave up 6 bases and V 5 bases, and 8 bases lay outside the gene matches. This CDR3 is CASSPPGQAHGYTF. The CDR3 DNA sequence: TGTGCCAGCAGCCCTCCGGGACAGGCCCATGGCTACACCTTC.

The table lists this clone with a few counts. At one end the junction does not follow the germline gene, possibly because of a read error. The rearrangement uses TRBV9 and TRBJ2-7; a weak D match, TRBD2 (5 bases). Germline-derived CDR1 and CDR2 are SGDLS and YYNGEE. The CDR3 extends over 17 amino acids. The CDR3 DNA sequence: TGTGCCAGCAGCCTGTCCGAGGTCCTAAACGGGATCTACCAGCAGTACTTC. It translates to CASSLSEVLNGIYQQYF.

CDR3 region: CASSEVKGANRQPQHF. The CDR3 nucleotides are TGTGCCAGCAGTGAAGTTAAAGGGGCAAATCGTCAGCCCCAGCATTTT. The rearrangement joins TRBV2 to TRBJ1-5, with a tentative D call TRBD1 (5 bases). Trimming left V 1 base short and J 6 bases short, with 16 bases between. This CDR3 has 16 residues. Germline assignment: CDR1 SNHLY and CDR2 FYNNEI.

The rearrangement uses TRBV7-8 and TRBJ2-2, with D possibly being TRBD2 (5 bases). This CDR3 is 17 amino acids long. The germline gives CDR1 SGHVS, CDR2 FQNEAQ. With 5 bases removed from V and 1 base from J, the gap between germline ends came to 17 bases. The CDR3 sequence is CASSIRGGRGNTGELFF. CDR3 DNA sequence: TGTGCCAGCAGCATCCGCGGAGGAAGAGGGAACACCGGGGAGCTGTTTTTT.

CDR3 protein: CASSDSGLTGELFF. CDR3 nucleotide sequence: TGTGCCAGCAGTGACTCAGGACTCACCGGGGAGCTGTTTTTT. The chain links TRBV6-4 to TRBJ2-2; D may be TRBD2 (5 bases). Trimming stripped 0 bases from V and 4 bases from J, with 6 bases between. Germline V gene sequence: CDR1 MRHNA, CDR2 SNTAGT. The CDR3 is 14 amino acids.

The chain couples TRBV5-1 to TRBJ1-4, with TRBD1 matching over 7 bases. Germline CDR1 and CDR2: SGHRS and YFSETQ. This CDR3 region has 15 residues. The V gene end was trimmed by 0 bases and the J gene end by 6 bases; junction bases not matched to a gene: 5. This CDR3 is CASSLAGQPDEKLFF. DNA of the CDR3: TGCGCCAGCAGCTTGGCGGGACAGCCGGATGAAAAACTGTTTTTT.

The chain uses TRBV28 and TRBJ1-5; D ambiguous. CDR3 length: 16 residues. Germline loops: CDR1 MDHEN, CDR2 SYDVKM. V was clipped by 8 bases and J by 2 bases, with 19 bases between them. CDR3 sequence: CASLEQSPRRNQPQHF. The CDR3 DNA reads as TGTGCCAGCCTGGAGCAGTCCCCGAGACGCAATCAGCCCCAGCATTTT. Combining the CDR3 with reference TRBV28 and TRBJ1-5 gives the whole variable domain DVKVTQSSRYLVKRTGEKVFLECVQDMDHENMFWYRQDPGLGLRLIYFSYDVKMKEKGDIPEGYSVSREKKERFSLILESASTNQTSMYLCASLEQSPRRNQPQHFGDGTRLSIL.

The chain uses TRBV2 and TRBJ1-2; 7 bases are a match to TRBD1. Germline values: CDR1 SNHLY, CDR2 FYNNEI. V was clipped by 7 bases and J by 3 bases; unmatched bases: 11. The CDR3 totals 15 residues. The CDR3 DNA is TGTGCCAGCAAGTCTAGGGGGCTACTAGACTATGGCTACACCTTC. It specifies CASKSRGLLDYGYTF. Drawing the rest from reference TRBV2 and TRBJ1-2, the complete variable domain is EPEVTQTPSHQVTQMGQEVILRCVPISNHLYFYWYRQILGQKVEFLVSFYNNEISEKSEIFDDQFSVERPDGSNFTLKIRSTKLEDSAMYFCASKSRGLLDYGYTFGSGTRLTVV.

The genes are TRBV19 and TRBJ2-7; D perhaps matches TRBD1 (5 bases). The CDR3 runs 14 residues. Germline CDR1 is LNHDA and CDR2 is SQIVND (reference sequence). Trimming removed 4 bases from V and 7 bases from J, with 17 bases in between. The CDR3 DNA reads TGTGCCAGTAGTAGAGACAGTCAATCCTGGGAGCAGTACTTC. Protein product: CASSRDSQSWEQYF.

This clone was counted a single time. A junction end diverges from the germline sequence, so it may reflect a read error. The chain employs TRBV2 and TRBJ1-6, with D possibly TRBD1 on 5 matching bases. This CDR3 spans 12 amino acids. Germline V CDR1 and CDR2: SNHLY, FYNNEI. CDR3 amino acids: CASGTGNSPLYF. In DNA, the CDR3 is TGTGCCAGCGGGACTGGTAATTCACCCCTCTACTTT.

The V gene is TRBV13, the J gene TRBJ2-2, with D possibly matching TRBD1 (5 bases). In germline, CDR1 is PRHDT, CDR2 FYEKMQ (reference sequence). With 4 bases removed from V and 7 bases from J, the gap between germline ends came to 10 bases. This CDR3 has 13 amino acids. The CDR3 region is CASSSQGFGELFF. The CDR3 DNA reads TGTGCCAGCAGCTCCCAGGGTTTCGGGGAGCTGTTTTTT.

The chain joins TRBV18 to TRBJ1-2; D is unclear. Deletions cut 6 bases from V and 4 bases from J, with 15 bases between. CDR1 is KGHSH and CDR2 is LQKENI in the germline V gene. This CDR3 has 14 amino acids. The CDR3 sequence is CASSDQDQAYGYTF. The CDR3 DNA reads as TGTGCCAGCTCCGACCAGGATCAGGCCTATGGCTACACCTTC.

This sequence joins TRBV7-8 and TRBJ2-1; D call uncertain. The germline V gene has CDR1 SGHVS and CDR2 FQNEAQ. Deletions cut 7 bases from V and 0 bases from J, with 19 bases between. This CDR3 has 17 residues. CDR3 sequence (DNA): TGTGCCAGCAACTTCCAGGCGCCCGCTAGCTCCTACAATGAGCAGTTCTTC. Its translation is CASNFQAPASSYNEQFF.

The V and J genes are TRBV6-1 and TRBJ1-5; D is unresolved. Germline CDR1 and CDR2: MNHNS and SASEGT. The CDR3 totals 13 residues. Trimming removed 7 bases from V and 5 bases from J, with 12 bases in between. In nucleotides, the CDR3 is TGTGCCAGCATGAGGACGCTTGATCAGCCCCAGCATTTT. Its protein is CASMRTLDQPQHF.

This clone was recorded a few times. The rearrangement uses TRBV12-5 and TRBJ2-2, with a weak D call TRBD1 (5 bases). CDR1 and CDR2 from the germline V gene are LGHNT and FRNRAP. CDR3 length: 11 residues. The germline V and J ends were trimmed by 6 bases and 13 bases, with 12 bases remaining between them. The CDR3 sequence is CASGGPRTLFF. CDR3 bases: TGTGCTAGTGGGGGGCCCCGCACGCTGTTTTTT.

This clone was seen once. The chain links TRBV7-9 to TRBJ2-4; 10 bases align to TRBD2. CDR1 and CDR2 (germline): SEHNR, FQNEAQ (reference sequence). Trimming removed 0 bases from V and 16 bases from J; junction bases left unmatched: 12. The CDR3 is made up of 15 amino acids. This CDR3 is CASSLALAGAVIEYF. Written as DNA, the CDR3 is TGTGCCAGCAGCTTAGCTCTAGCGGGGGCTGTAATTGAATACTTC.

The rearrangement uses TRBV4-3 and TRBJ1-1; D not resolved. This CDR3 contains 12 residues. With 0 bases removed from V and 2 bases from J, the gap between germline ends came to 1 base. CDR1 is LGHNA and CDR2 is YSLEER in the germline V gene. The CDR3 sequence: CASSQENTEAFF. The CDR3 DNA follows: TGCGCCAGCAGCCAAGAAAACACTGAAGCTTTCTTT.